The rows below give T cell receptor beta chains drawn from one sample of a study of blood T cell repertoires in COVID-19. Repertoires were generated with immunoSEQ multiplex PCR, while TCRdb's copy carries only in-frame clones and drops some. The data contain about 120,000 clones, more than 75% of them singletons. Input material: peripheral blood. The receptors here all came from a man aged 55 to 70 with acute or convalescent COVID-19. Both conserved end residues are part of each CDR3. The order of the fields is J gene, clone size, V gene, D gene, CDR3 protein, CDR3 DNA. The D gene is left open where the match is weak. Clone size is stated in some rows and not others, as once, few, many or a class when expanded.

TRBJ2-1 - TRBV7-2 TRBD2 CASSLLAGDYNEQFF TGTGCCAGCAGCCTCCTAGCGGGAGATTACAATGAGCAGTTCTTC
TRBJ1-6 - TRBV6-5 - CASSPGFENSPLHF TGTGCCAGCAGTCCAGGGTTTGAGAATTCACCCCTCCACTTT
TRBJ1-4 - TRBV28 TRBD1 CASSSPTGNEKLFF TGTGCCAGCAGTTCCCCGACAGGGAATGAAAAACTGTTTTTT
TRBJ1-5 - TRBV19 - CASSISGGPQHF TGTGCCAGTAGTATATCCGGTGGGCCCCAGCATTTT
TRBJ2-4 few TRBV7-3 TRBD2 CASAIGPTSGEKNIQYF TGTGCCAGTGCTATAGGGCCAACTAGCGGGGAAAAAAACATTCAGTACTTC
TRBJ2-2 - TRBV19 TRBD1 CASSRIQGAGELFF TGTGCCAGTAGCCGAATACAGGGGGCCGGGGAGCTGTTTTTT
TRBJ2-3 - TRBV24-1 - CATSALGLGGSTDTQYF TGTGCCACCAGTGCCCTGGGACTGGGAGGCAGCACAGATACGCAGTATTTT
TRBJ2-3 once TRBV16 - CASSQSQADTQYF TGTGCCAGCAGCCAATCGCAGGCAGATACGCAGTATTTT
TRBJ1-6 - TRBV27 - CASSRQSNNSPLHF TGTGCCAGCAGTAGACAGTCAAATAATTCACCCCTCCACTTT
TRBJ2-5 once TRBV6-5 TRBD2 CASSSYSGSNSETQYF TGTGCCAGCAGTTCCTATAGCGGGAGTAATTCGGAGACCCAGTACTTC
TRBJ1-5 - TRBV24-1 - CATSAEGRGQPQHF TGTGCCACCAGTGCGGAAGGAAGGGGACAGCCCCAGCATTTT
TRBJ2-7 - TRBV7-2 TRBD1 CASSVTTGDYEQYF TGTGCCAGCAGCGTAACTACAGGGGACTACGAGCAGTACTTC
TRBJ1-1 - TRBV30 - CAWGLVVGEAFF TGTGCCTGGGGACTGGTAGTCGGTGAAGCTTTCTTT
TRBJ1-3 - TRBV7-2 TRBD1 CASSLDRETGNTIYF TGTGCCAGCAGCCTCGACAGGGAGACTGGAAACACCATATATTTT
TRBJ2-3 - TRBV18 TRBD1 CASSPFLSQGAWTDTQYF TGTGCCAGCTCACCATTTCTCAGTCAGGGGGCTTGGACAGATACGCAGTATTTT
TRBJ2-2 once TRBV7-6 - CASSLGGTGGELFF TGTGCCAGCAGCTTAGGCGGGACCGGCGGGGAGCTGTTTTTT